This T cell receptor beta chain was observed in a study of cytomegalovirus exposure and HLA in healthy donors. Study findings and constraints: In vitro work confirmed that a few CMV-associated chains recognize CMV antigens. Diagnosis of cytomegalovirus status made by the classifier reportedly showed high specificity and sensitivity.

Of note for this clone: Its specificity is not known.

The germline gives CDR1 LGHNA, CDR2 YSLEER. The ends were cut back, 0 bases at V and 1 base at J, with 6 bases in the middle. CDR3 length: 14 amino acids. Repertoires were generated with immunoSEQ multiplex PCR, while TCRdb's copy carries only in-frame clones and drops some. The sample yields approximately 270,000 clones, 70% to 90% seen once. The source is a young woman in good health and CMV-seronegative. The V gene is TRBV4-3, the J gene TRBJ1-1; the D is unclear. Sample: PBMCs. CDR3 sequence: CASSQDYGNTEAFF. The CDR3 bases are TGCGCCAGCAGCCAAGATTACGGGAACACTGAAGCTTTCTTT.